A selection of T cell receptor beta chains follows, all from one sample in a study of T cells in Graves' hyperthyroidism and ophthalmopathy. TCRdb fed the multiplex PCR reads into MiXCR, producing one record per CDR3 protein. The repertoire holds approximately 560,000 distinct CDR3 sequences, with approximately 15% as singletons. Source material: blood. All receptors derive from a woman under 40 with Graves' hyperthyroidism. The CDR3 runs from the conserved cysteine through the conserved F or W. A D gene is named only where the DNA matches it firmly. Clone size appears in some rows only: once, few, many, or a class for an expanded clone.

v_call	d_call	clone_size	j_call	cdr3_aa	cdr3_nt
TRBV24-1	TRBD1	many	TRBJ2-5	CATSDSGQGKETQYF	TGTGCCACCAGTGATTCCGGACAGGGGAAAGAGACCCAGTACTTC
TRBV2	TRBD1	many	TRBJ2-3	CASMGQGLVTDTQYF	TGTGCCAGCATGGGACAGGGCCTCGTCACAGATACGCAGTATTTT
TRBV11-3	.	once	TRBJ2-1	CASSLTRTHNEQFF	TGTGCCAGCAGCTTAACCCGGACTCACAATGAGCAGTTCTTC
TRBV18	.	few	TRBJ2-3	CASSPFGPSTTDTQYF	TGTGCCAGCTCACCTTTCGGTCCATCCACGACAGATACGCAGTATTTT
TRBV7-2	TRBD2	.	TRBJ2-1	CASSLVTSGGNEQFF	TGTGCCAGCAGCTTAGTGACTAGCGGGGGCAATGAGCAGTTCTTC
TRBV15	.	many	TRBJ2-5	CATSRDPVKPGVETQYF	TGTGCCACCAGCAGAGACCCTGTAAAACCCGGTGTAGAGACCCAGTACTTC
TRBV28	.	many	TRBJ2-3	CASPPPGTRTDTQYF	TGTGCCAGCCCACCACCCGGGACGAGAACAGATACGCAGTATTTT
TRBV7-3	.	many	TRBJ2-1	CASSSTKLDEQFF	TGTGCCAGCAGCTCCACTAAGTTGGATGAGCAGTTCTTC
TRBV30	.	many	TRBJ2-2	CAWSQGGTGELFF	TGTGCCTGGAGTCAGGGGGGGACCGGGGAGCTGTTTTTT
TRBV11-3	.	many	TRBJ2-1	CASSLRGGTSYNEQFF	TGTGCCAGCAGCTTACGGGGCGGAACCTCCTACAATGAGCAGTTCTTC
TRBV5-1	.	few	TRBJ2-7	CASSVNRDEQYF	TGCGCCAGCAGCGTGAACAGGGACGAGCAGTACTTC
TRBV12-3/TRBV12-4	TRBD2	many	TRBJ2-7	CASSLRGSGSTNEQYF	TGTGCCAGCAGCCTTCGAGGGAGCGGGAGCACTAACGAGCAGTACTTC
TRBV5-1	.	many	TRBJ1-1	CASSLETANTEAFF	TGCGCCAGCAGCTTGGAGACAGCGAACACTGAAGCTTTCTTT
TRBV11-2	TRBD2	many	TRBJ2-5	CASSKGLAGQETQYF	TGTGCCAGCAGCAAGGGACTAGCGGGCCAAGAGACCCAGTACTTC
TRBV3-1	TRBD2	few	TRBJ2-2	CASSQDAGGLGSIGELFF	TGTGCCAGCAGCCAAGATGCCGGGGGACTAGGTAGCATCGGGGAGCTGTTTTTT
TRBV2	.	many	TRBJ1-5	CASTLDIAYSNQPQHF	TGTGCCAGCACCCTGGACATTGCTTATAGCAATCAGCCCCAGCATTTT
TRBV14	TRBD2	many	TRBJ2-1	CASSRSGPHNEQFF	TGTGCCAGCAGTCGTAGCGGGCCCCACAATGAGCAGTTCTTC
TRBV9	.	.	TRBJ1-1	CASSVDMGWASPTEAFF	TGTGCCAGCAGCGTAGATATGGGGTGGGCCTCCCCTACTGAAGCTTTCTTT
TRBV18	.	.	TRBJ2-7	CASQRDQSYEQYF	TGTGCCAGCCAAAGGGACCAGTCCTACGAGCAGTACTTC
TRBV28	.	many	TRBJ2-3	CASSAGELSTDTQYF	TGTGCCAGCAGCGCAGGGGAACTTAGCACAGATACGCAGTATTTT
TRBV6-5	TRBD1	many	TRBJ1-4	CASSYSWTGNEKLFF	TGTGCCAGCAGTTACTCGTGGACAGGGAATGAAAAACTGTTTTTT
TRBV29-1	.	.	TRBJ1-4	CSATETSTNEKLFF	TGCAGCGCTACCGAGACGAGCACTAATGAAAAACTGTTTTTT
TRBV7-2	.	many	TRBJ1-6	CASSLAPGFSYNSPLHF	TGTGCCAGCAGCTTAGCGCCAGGGTTCTCCTATAATTCACCCCTCCACTTT
TRBV10-3	.	few	TRBJ2-7	CAISRGTPSYEQYF	TGTGCCATCAGTCGGGGGACGCCTTCCTACGAGCAGTACTTC
TRBV19	TRBD2	few	TRBJ2-2	CASSIDAAGGTGELFF	TGTGCCAGTAGTATAGATGCTGCGGGAGGGACCGGGGAGCTGTTTTTT
TRBV20-1	TRBD2	.	TRBJ2-3	CSAQPSGGARGDTQYF	TGCAGTGCCCAACCTAGCGGGGGGGCCAGGGGAGATACGCAGTATTTT
TRBV3-1	.	many	TRBJ2-7	CASSQDSLAYEQYF	TGTGCCAGCAGCCAAGACAGCTTAGCCTACGAGCAGTACTTC
TRBV28	.	many	TRBJ1-1	CASSYPDWTEAFF	TGTGCCAGCAGTTACCCCGATTGGACAGAAGCTTTCTTT
TRBV20-1	TRBD1	.	TRBJ1-2	CSAPWQGAERGDYGYTF	TGCAGTGCTCCCTGGCAGGGGGCGGAAAGGGGTGACTATGGCTACACCTTC
TRBV6-4	.	.	TRBJ1-1	CASREPCTEAFF	TGTGCCAGCAGAGAGCCCTGCACTGAAGCTTTCTTT
TRBV3-1	TRBD2	.	TRBJ2-1	CAGSQEGLVINEQFF	TGTGCCGGCAGCCAAGAGGGACTAGTCATCAATGAGCAGTTCTTC
TRBV6-1	.	.	TRBJ2-7	CASSRVPHEQYF	TGTGCCAGCAGCAGGGTTCCCCACGAGCAGTACTTC
TRBV5-1	.	many	TRBJ2-1	CASSLGRISSYNEQFF	TGCGCCAGCAGCTTGGGACGGATTAGCTCCTACAATGAGCAGTTCTTC
TRBV9	TRBD2	.	TRBJ2-7	CASSPLGGAGNYEQYF	TGTGCCAGCAGCCCACTCGGGGGGGCGGGAAACTACGAGCAGTACTTC
TRBV6-5	TRBD2	many	TRBJ2-1	CASSYTSSGSWNEQFF	TGTGCCAGCAGTTACACCTCTAGCGGGAGTTGGAATGAGCAGTTCTTC
TRBV20-1	TRBD2	many	TRBJ2-3	CSARGTSGIPTDTQYF	TGCAGTGCTAGGGGGACTAGCGGGATCCCCACAGATACGCAGTATTTT
TRBV28	TRBD1	many	TRBJ2-7	CASSPPWGQGARSYEQYF	TGTGCCAGCAGTCCACCTTGGGGACAGGGGGCCCGGAGTTACGAGCAGTACTTC
TRBV11-2	.	.	TRBJ2-1	CASSSNQEQFF	TGTGCCAGCAGCTCGAACCAGGAGCAGTTCTTC
TRBV6-6	TRBD1	few	TRBJ2-2	CASSYFTGTGVGELFF	TGTGCCAGCAGTTACTTTACCGGGACAGGGGTCGGGGAGCTGTTTTTT
TRBV13	.	many	TRBJ1-2	CASSLGRGYNYGYTF	TGTGCCAGCAGCTTAGGCCGGGGGTATAACTATGGCTACACCTTC
TRBV3-1	.	many	TRBJ1-5	CASSRGRNSNQPQHF	TGTGCCAGCAGCCGAGGCAGAAATAGCAATCAACCCCAGCATTTT
TRBV6-9	.	.	TRBJ2-5	CASSYTTDEETQYF	TGTGCCAGCAGTTATACTACAGATGAAGAGACCCAGTACTTC
TRBV7-6	.	many	TRBJ2-1	CASSVQLLSYNEQFF	TGTGCCAGCAGCGTTCAGCTCCTCTCCTACAATGAGCAGTTCTTC
TRBV7-9	.	few	TRBJ1-2	CASSLDLAASYGYTF	TGTGCCAGCAGCTTAGATCTAGCTGCCAGTTATGGCTACACCTTC
TRBV9	.	once	TRBJ2-7	CASSPRGASYEQYF	TGTGCCAGCAGCCCCAGGGGGGCTAGCTACGAGCAGTACTTC
TRBV7-3	TRBD2	.	TRBJ2-3	CASSRGLAGEYRTDTQYF	TGTGCCAGCAGCCGCGGACTAGCGGGAGAGTATAGGACAGATACGCAGTATTTT
TRBV10-3	TRBD2	.	TRBJ2-1	CATTSGISSYNEQFF	TGTGCCACGACTAGCGGGATAAGCTCCTACAATGAGCAGTTCTTC
TRBV6-1	TRBD1	many	TRBJ1-1	CASRPTGGTRLLNTEAFF	TGTGCCAGCAGACCCACAGGGGGCACCCGATTGTTGAACACTGAAGCTTTCTTT
TRBV7-9	TRBD1	many	TRBJ2-7	CASSPDRQGAYEQYF	TGTGCCAGCAGCCCGGACAGACAGGGGGCCTACGAGCAGTACTTC
TRBV11-2	.	.	TRBJ1-2	CASSQESGTHGGYTF	TGTGCCAGCAGCCAAGAATCGGGTACCCATGGTGGCTACACCTTC
TRBV12-5	.	.	TRBJ2-5	CAMGGRFSPPQYF	TGTGCTATGGGGGGTAGATTCAGCCCTCCCCAGTACTTC
TRBV5-1	.	few	TRBJ2-4	CASSSSAGLLWENIQYF	TGCGCCAGCAGCTCGAGTGCCGGACTTCTTTGGGAAAACATTCAGTACTTC
TRBV4-2	.	many	TRBJ2-7	CASSQGNQDSYEQYF	TGTGCCAGCAGCCAAGGAAATCAGGACTCCTACGAGCAGTACTTC
TRBV28	.	many	TRBJ1-2	CASVPGGRTPVEGYTF	TGTGCCAGCGTGCCCGGGGGTCGGACTCCGGTTGAGGGCTACACCTTC